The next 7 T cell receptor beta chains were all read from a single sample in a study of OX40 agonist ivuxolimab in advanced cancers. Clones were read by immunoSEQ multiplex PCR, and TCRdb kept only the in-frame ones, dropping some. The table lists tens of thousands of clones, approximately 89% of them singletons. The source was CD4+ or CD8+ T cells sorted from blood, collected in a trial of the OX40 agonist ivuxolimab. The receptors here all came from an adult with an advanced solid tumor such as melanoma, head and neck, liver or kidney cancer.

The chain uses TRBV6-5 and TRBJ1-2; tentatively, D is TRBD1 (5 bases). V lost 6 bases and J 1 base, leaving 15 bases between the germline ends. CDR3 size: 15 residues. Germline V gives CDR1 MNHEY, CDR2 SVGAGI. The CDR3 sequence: CASSPGTGDNYGYTF. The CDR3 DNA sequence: TGTGCCAGCAGCCCCGGGACGGGAGATAACTATGGCTACACCTTC.

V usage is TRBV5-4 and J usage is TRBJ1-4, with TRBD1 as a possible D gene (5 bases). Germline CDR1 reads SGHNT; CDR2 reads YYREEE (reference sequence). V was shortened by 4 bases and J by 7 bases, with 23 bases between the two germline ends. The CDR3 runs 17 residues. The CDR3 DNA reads TGTGCCAGCAGCCAAGATCGGAGGAAACAGGTTGGTGAAAAACTGTTTTTT. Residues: CASSQDRRKQVGEKLFF.

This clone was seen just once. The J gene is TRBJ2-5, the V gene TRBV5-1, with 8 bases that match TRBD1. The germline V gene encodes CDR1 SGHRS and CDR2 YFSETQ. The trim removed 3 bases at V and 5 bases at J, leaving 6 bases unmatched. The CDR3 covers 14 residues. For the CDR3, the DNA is TGCGCCAGCAGCTCCGGACAGGGACCGGAGACCCAGTACTTC. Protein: CASSSGQGPETQYF.

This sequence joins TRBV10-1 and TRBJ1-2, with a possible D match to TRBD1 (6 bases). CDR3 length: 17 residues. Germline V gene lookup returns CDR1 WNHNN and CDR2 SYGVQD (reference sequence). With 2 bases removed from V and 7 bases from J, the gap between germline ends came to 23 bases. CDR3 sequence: CASSEGGQADGYGGYTF. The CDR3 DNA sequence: TGCGCCAGCAGTGAGGGGGGGCAGGCGGACGGCTATGGTGGCTACACCTTC.

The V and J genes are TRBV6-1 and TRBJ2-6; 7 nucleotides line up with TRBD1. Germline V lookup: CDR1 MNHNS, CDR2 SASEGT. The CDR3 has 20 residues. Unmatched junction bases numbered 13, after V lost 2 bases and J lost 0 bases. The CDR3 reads CASSEKGGQPKSSGANVLTF. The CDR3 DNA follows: TGTGCCAGCAGTGAAAAAGGGGGACAGCCCAAAAGCTCTGGGGCCAACGTCCTGACTTTC.

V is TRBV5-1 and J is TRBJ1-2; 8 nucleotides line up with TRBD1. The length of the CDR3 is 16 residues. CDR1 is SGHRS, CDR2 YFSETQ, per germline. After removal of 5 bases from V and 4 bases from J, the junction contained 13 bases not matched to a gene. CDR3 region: CASRSGAGGTTYGYTF. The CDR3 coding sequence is TGCGCCAGCAGAAGTGGGGCAGGGGGCACTACCTATGGCTACACCTTC.

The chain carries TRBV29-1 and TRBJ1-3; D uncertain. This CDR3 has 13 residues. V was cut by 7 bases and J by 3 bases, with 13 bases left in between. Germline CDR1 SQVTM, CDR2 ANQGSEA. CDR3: CSGLTSGGNTIYF. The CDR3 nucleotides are TGCAGCGGCCTCACCTCCGGTGGAAACACCATATATTTT.